This T cell receptor (beta chain) was recorded in a study of pediatric ulcerative colitis. Germline CDR1 is SGHVS and CDR2 is FQNEAQ. The germline V and J ends were trimmed by 1 base and 3 bases, with 2 bases remaining between them. The CDR3 consists of 12 residues. Each sample received Survey-level depth of up to 500,000 reads. Only in-frame clones appear in the TCRdb table, and some are missing; sequencing was by immunoSEQ multiplex PCR. This table holds approximately 60,000 clones, around 85% found once. Material for sequencing was blood. V gene TRBV7-8 combines with J gene TRBJ2-3; no definite D call. The sequence came from a boy aged 5-17 years with severe ulcerative colitis. The DNA of the CDR3 is TGTGCCAGCAGCTTAGGTACAGATACGCAGTATTTT. Residues: CASSLGTDTQYF.